This T cell receptor beta chain stems from a study of tumor-infiltrating lymphocytes in primary liver carcinoma. Study context: All lesions had stage T1-T3 N0M0 and roughly 4.2 to 10 cm widths. Study-level findings and limits: Pairs comparing tumor with adjacent tissue or blood overlapped less than pairs drawn from tumor regions. Only about 8-24% of top clones were detected in all five tumor regions.

Constant-region priming of around 530 ng total RNA yielded TCR beta cDNA. Three nested multiplex PCR rounds of slightly modified ARM-PCR generated TCR beta libraries. Researchers ran the first two PCR rounds for about 11 cycles each with TRBV1-TRBV30 forward primers and a C-beta reverse primer. Each CDR3 protein is one row after TCRdb ran MiXCR on the multiplex PCR reads. The sample holds 75,000 to 90,000 distinct CDR3 sequences; around 70% are singletons and the top ten take approximately 19%. This CDR3 comprises 15 residues. The germline CDR1 and CDR2 sequences are SQVTM and ANQGSEA. Co-extracting RNA and DNA was done with about 18-33 mg of unsorted bulk tissue as input. Chronic HBV infection, which was untreated, was present in the patients. To note about this clonotype: Its antigen remains unknown. The junction departs from germline at one end; a sequencing error may be responsible.

The J gene is TRBJ2-1, the V gene TRBV29-1; 7 bases align to TRBD2. The sequenced material came from liver tumor tissue from sampling region 1. Subset: tumor region T1, superior pole. This TCR came from a man aged 40-50 years with primary liver carcinoma and hepatitis B virus infection. CDR3 in amino acids: CSLGLVGAFDHEQLF. CDR3 coding DNA: TGCAGCCTTGGACTAGTGGGAGCCTTTGACCATGAGCAGTTATTC.